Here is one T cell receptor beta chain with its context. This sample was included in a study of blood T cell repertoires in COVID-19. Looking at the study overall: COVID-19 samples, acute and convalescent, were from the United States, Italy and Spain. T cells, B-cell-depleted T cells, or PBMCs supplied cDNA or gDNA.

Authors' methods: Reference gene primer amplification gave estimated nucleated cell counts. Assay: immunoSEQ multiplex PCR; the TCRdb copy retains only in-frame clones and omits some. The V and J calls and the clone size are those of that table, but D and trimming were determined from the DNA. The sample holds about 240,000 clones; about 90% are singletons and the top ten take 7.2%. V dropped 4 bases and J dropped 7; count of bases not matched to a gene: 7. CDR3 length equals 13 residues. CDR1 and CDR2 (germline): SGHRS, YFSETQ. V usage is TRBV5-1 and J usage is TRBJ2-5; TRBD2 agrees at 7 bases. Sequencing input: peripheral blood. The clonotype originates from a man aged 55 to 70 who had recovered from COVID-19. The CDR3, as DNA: TGCGCCAGCAGCGAGGGGTCTAGCGGGACCCAGTACTTC. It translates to CASSEGSSGTQYF.